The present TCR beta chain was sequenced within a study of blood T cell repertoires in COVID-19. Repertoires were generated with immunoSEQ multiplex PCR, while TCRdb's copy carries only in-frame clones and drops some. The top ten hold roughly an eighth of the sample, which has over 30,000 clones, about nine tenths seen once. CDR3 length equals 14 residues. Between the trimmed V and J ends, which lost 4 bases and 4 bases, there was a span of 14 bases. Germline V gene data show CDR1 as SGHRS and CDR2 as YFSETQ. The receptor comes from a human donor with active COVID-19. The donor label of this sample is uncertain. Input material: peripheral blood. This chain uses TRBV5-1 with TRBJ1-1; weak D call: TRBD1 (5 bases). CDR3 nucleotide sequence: TGCGCCAGCAGCCCGGCACAGGTCGGCACTGAAGCTTTCTTT. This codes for CASSPAQVGTEAFF.